This TCR beta chain comes out of a study of technical replicates of blood from several donors. Here immunoSEQ multiplex PCR was the method, and the copy in TCRdb shows in-frame clones only, minus some. Found here are approximately 49,000 clones, roughly 90% of them singletons; the top ten hold around 3.9%. V shed 5 bases, J shed 0 bases, and the junction held 8 bases outside the gene matches. Germline V gene sequence: CDR1 SGHVS, CDR2 FQNEAQ. This CDR3 has 17 residues. This TCR was recovered from a human donor in good health. Some clones in this sample may be carry-over from other donors' samples. Source material: PBMCs. The gene calls are TRBV7-8 and TRBJ2-2; the match to TRBD2 covers 8 bases. The CDR3 DNA sequence: TGTGCCAGCAGCATTAAGAGCGGGGGTTCGAACACCGGGGAGCTGTTTTTT. Translation: CASSIKSGGSNTGELFF.